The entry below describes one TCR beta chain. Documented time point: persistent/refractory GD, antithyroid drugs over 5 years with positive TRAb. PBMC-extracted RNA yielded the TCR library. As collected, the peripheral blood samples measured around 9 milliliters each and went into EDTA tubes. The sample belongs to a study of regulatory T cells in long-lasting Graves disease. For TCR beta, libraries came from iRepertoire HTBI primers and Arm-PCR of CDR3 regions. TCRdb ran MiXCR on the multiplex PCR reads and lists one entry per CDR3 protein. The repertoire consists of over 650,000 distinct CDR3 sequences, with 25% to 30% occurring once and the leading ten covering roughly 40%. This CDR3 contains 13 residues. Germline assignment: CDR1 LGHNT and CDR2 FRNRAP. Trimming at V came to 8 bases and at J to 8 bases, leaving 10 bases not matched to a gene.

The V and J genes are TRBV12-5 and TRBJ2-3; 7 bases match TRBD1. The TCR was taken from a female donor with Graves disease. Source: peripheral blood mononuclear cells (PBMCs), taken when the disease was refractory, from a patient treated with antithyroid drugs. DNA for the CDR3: TGTGCTAGTAACTCTGACAGGGCCGGTACGCAGTATTTT. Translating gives CASNSDRAGTQYF.